One T cell receptor beta chain is described in this entry. This specimen comes from a study of blood T cell repertoires in COVID-19. Germline V CDR1 and CDR2: SGHVS, FNYEAQ. The germline V and J ends were trimmed by 3 bases and 3 bases, with 8 bases remaining between them. CDR3 length: 14 amino acids. TCRdb's table, derived via immunoSEQ multiplex PCR, lists solely in-frame clones and lacks some. The sample gives about 230,000 clones, 80% to 90% of which show up once; under 2.5% is in the top ten. The chain uses TRBV7-6 and TRBJ2-2, with D perhaps matching TRBD2 (5 bases). This clonotype was obtained from a man in his forties or fifties who had recovered from COVID-19. Sequencing was carried out using peripheral blood. The CDR3 loop is CASSFVGDTGELFF. CDR3 nucleotides: TGTGCCAGCAGCTTCGTCGGGGACACCGGGGAGCTGTTTTTT.